This T cell receptor beta chain originates from a study of metastatic and nonmetastatic thyroid tumors (dated by TCRdb to about 2020). In terms of the full investigation: Repertoires were compared across peripheral blood and tumor or nodule tissue samples from malignant and benign thyroid patients.

No treatment had been received by any patient before thyroid surgery. Patient clinical samples collected from about 2011 to 2019 were retrospectively analysed using T-cell receptor beta sequencing. The germline V gene (reference sequence) provides CDR1 DFQATT and CDR2 SNEGSKA. Trimming leaves V shorter by 3 bases and J shorter by 0 bases, with the junction holding 8 bases beyond the gene matches. The CDR3 measures 16 amino acids from cysteine to phenylalanine. CDR3 DNA only is kept here, 48 bases in frame from base 1. The full study reports these points: In both blood and tumor samples, malignant tumors were reported to have significantly higher TCR beta diversity than benign nodules.

Notes on this clone: It has no known antigen specificity. Per-nucleotide qualities are absent, and no much larger clonotype sits a single base away.

Libraries were built with PCR. Sequencing took place on an Illumina HiSeq 4000. High-throughput sequencing was used to profile the TCR beta-chain CDR3 region of every patient. Per the source publication's procedure: A classifier to discriminate distant-metastatic papillary thyroid cancer patients was built from CDR3 differences across clinicopathological groups. The Shannon index was used to measure repertoire diversity, and the Morisita-Horn index was used to measure how similar tumor and blood repertoires were. The public reads were quality trimmed at Q25 with fastp and then assembled into clones with MiXCR by TCRdb, keeping productive beta chains. The V and J calls come from TCRdb's annotation, not from the publication. Within this sample are roughly 20,000 clones, with roughly a sixth of them counted one time only. The ten biggest clones cover 2.5% to 3% of the sample.

Rearrangement joined TRBV20-1 to TRBJ2-1, and TRBD2 aligns with 7 junction nucleotides. Sample: adjacent normal tissue. This sequence originates from a male donor with papillary thyroid cancer or a benign thyroid nodule (not recorded which). Some clones in this sample may be carry-over from other donors' samples. The CDR3 in this case is CSASPRLANSYNEQFF. The nucleotide sequence reads TGCAGTGCTAGTCCCAGACTAGCAAACTCCTACAATGAGCAGTTCTTC.